The entry that follows covers one T cell receptor (beta chain) sequence. Its target is not known. This entry comes from a study of beta chain features in type 1 diabetes. About the study: All of the samples together had around 110,000,000 sorted cells examined. Whole-study findings and limits: Resolution of whether HLA type affects TCRB rearrangement was not achieved here. Moderate yet significant TCRB CDR3 shortening was seen in Type 1 diabetes patients in all four CD4+ subsets.

Sorting that relied on CD45RO/CCR7/CD25/CD127/CD95/CD27 yielded CD4+ naive, central memory, regulatory and stem cell-like memory cells. Expressed TCRB transcripts were sequenced because the entire RNA isolate underwent reverse transcription. Clones were sequenced by immunoSEQ multiplex PCR, and TCRdb holds only the in-frame ones, with some missing. The table has 95,000 to 110,000 clones, under 30% seen once; the top ten hold less than 0.65%. The germline V gene encodes CDR1 MGHDK and CDR2 SYGVNS. V was shortened by 4 bases and J by 8 bases, with 17 bases between the two germline ends. The CDR3 is 14 residues long.

The sequence was obtained from a woman between 18 and 29 years old with type 1 diabetes. Sequencing was done on a sample of central memory CD4+ T cells from blood. V is TRBV25-1 and J is TRBJ1-2; D is possibly TRBD1 (6 bases). The CDR3 DNA reads TGTGCCAGCAGTGGTCACAGGGCATGGAGCGGCTACACCTTC. The encoded protein is CASSGHRAWSGYTF.